This T cell receptor (beta chain) was sequenced for a study of chemoradiotherapy in HPV16-positive cancers. Libraries were prepared by immunoSEQ multiplex PCR; TCRdb keeps only in-frame clonotypes and omits some of them. The table has 40,000 to 65,000 clones, roughly nine tenths seen once. As for this clone: Its antigen is as yet unknown.

General study results and limits: HPV-specific T cells were functionally defined from only two HPV16-positive patients. For HPV16-positive patients, expanding HPV-responsive T cells associated with longer recurrence-free survival.

In germline, CDR1 is SNHLY, CDR2 FYNNEI. This CDR3 has 13 amino acids. Deletions cut 3 bases from V and 9 bases from J, with 9 bases between. Over chemoradiotherapy, repertoires were sampled more than once. The chain recombines TRBV2 with TRBJ1-6, with a possible D match to TRBD1 (5 bases). This clonotype was sampled from a human donor with HPV-associated anogenital cancer. This sample comprised blood, obtained from a patient who underwent chemoradiotherapy. The CDR3 loop reads CASSDQGISPLHF. CDR3 nucleotides: TGTGCCAGCAGTGACCAGGGAATTTCACCCCTCCACTTT.